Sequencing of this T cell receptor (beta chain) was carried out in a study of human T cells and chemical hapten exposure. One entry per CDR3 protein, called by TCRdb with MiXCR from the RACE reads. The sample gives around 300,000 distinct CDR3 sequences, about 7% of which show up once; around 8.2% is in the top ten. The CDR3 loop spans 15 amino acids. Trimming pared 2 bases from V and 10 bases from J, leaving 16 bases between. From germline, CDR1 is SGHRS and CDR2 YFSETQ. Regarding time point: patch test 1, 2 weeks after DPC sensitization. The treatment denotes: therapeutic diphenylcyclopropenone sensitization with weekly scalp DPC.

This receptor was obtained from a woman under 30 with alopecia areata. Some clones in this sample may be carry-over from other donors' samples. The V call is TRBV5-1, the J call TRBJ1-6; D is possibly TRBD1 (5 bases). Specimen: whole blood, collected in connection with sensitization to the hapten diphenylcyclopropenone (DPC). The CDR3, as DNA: TGCGCCAGCAGCTTCGCGGTCGGGCCAGGGTCACCCCTCCACTTT. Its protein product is CASSFAVGPGSPLHF.